This T cell receptor beta chain emerged from a study of T cells in Graves' hyperthyroidism and ophthalmopathy. General study findings and limits: Prediction of ophthalmopathy progression came a median around 6.5 months pre-onset.

In this sample, this clonotype turned up a few times. Its target is unknown. What was amplified from RNA transcripts were TCR beta CDR3 regions. HTBI primers were the set used in a first-round RT-PCR of the TCR CDR3. TCRdb itself ran the multiplex PCR reads through MiXCR, one entry per CDR3 protein. The sample records under 400,000 distinct CDR3 sequences, roughly 18% being singletons. Trimming removed 4 bases at V and 7 bases at J, with 8 bases between. The CDR3 is 11 amino acids. The germline V gene encodes CDR1 MDHEN and CDR2 SYDVKM. The sequencing input was blood. The sequence was obtained from a woman aged 45 to 65 with Graves' hyperthyroidism. The chain has TRBV28 and TRBJ2-7; a possible D gene is TRBD2 (5 bases). DNA of the CDR3: TGTGCCAGCAGTTCGGAGCGGGAGCAGTACTTC. Its protein is CASSSEREQYF.